What follows are 31 T cell receptor beta chains derived from one specimen sequenced in a study of T cells in localized non-small cell lung cancer. Some clones are missing from TCRdb's copy, which holds only in-frame ones; the method was immunoSEQ multiplex PCR. The sample has about 33,000 clones, roughly nine tenths seen once. Sequenced here: PBMCs, sampled before any cancer treatment. The receptor set was obtained from a man aged 40 to 75 with stage II lung adenocarcinoma.

This sequence joins TRBV7-2 and TRBJ2-4; no clear D. This CDR3 has 15 residues. Looked up from germline, CDR1 is SGHTA and CDR2 is FQGNSA. Between the trimmed V and J ends, which lost 4 bases and 1 base, there was a span of 11 bases. The CDR3 DNA sequence: TGTGCCAGCAGCTACGGAGTGGGGGCCAAAAACATTCAGTACTTC. This gives the protein CASSYGVGAKNIQYF.

The chain uses TRBV7-8 and TRBJ2-3, with 9 positions matching TRBD1. The CDR3 contains 15 residues. CDR1 is SGHVS and CDR2 is FQNEAQ in the germline V gene. The V gene end was trimmed by 5 bases and the J gene end by 1 base; junction bases not matched to a gene: 4. The CDR3 is CASSLRDRGTDTQYF. As DNA, the CDR3 is TGTGCCAGCAGCCTCCGGGACAGGGGCACAGATACGCAGTATTTT.

This chain uses TRBV7-2 with TRBJ2-1; 9 nucleotides match TRBD1. The CDR3 is made up of 15 amino acids. Germline assignment: CDR1 SGHTA and CDR2 FQGNSA. The junction had 7 bases not matched to a gene; V was cut back by 3 bases and J by 7 bases. The CDR3 reads CASSFSGTGKNEQFF. CDR3 nucleotide sequence: TGTGCCAGCAGCTTTTCCGGGACAGGGAAAAATGAGCAGTTCTTC.

V usage is TRBV7-2 and J usage is TRBJ2-3; D perhaps matches TRBD1 (5 bases). The CDR3 totals 16 residues. Between the trimmed V and J ends, which lost 7 bases and 8 bases, there was a span of 25 bases. Germline loops: CDR1 SGHTA, CDR2 FQGNSA. The CDR3 bases are TGTGCCAGCATCCCGCCCGGATCGGGTGGGCAGGGTACGCAGTATTTT. The encoded protein is CASIPPGSGGQGTQYF.

The rearrangement uses TRBV19 and TRBJ2-7; TRBD2 aligns across 9 bases. CDR1 is LNHDA, CDR2 SQIVND, per germline (reference sequence). The trim removed 5 bases at V and 0 bases at J, leaving 5 bases unmatched. The CDR3 is made up of 15 amino acids. The DNA of the CDR3 is TGTGCCAGTAGTCCCGGGACTAGCATCTCCTACGAGCAGTACTTC. This gives the protein CASSPGTSISYEQYF.

The V gene is TRBV27, the J gene TRBJ2-1; D not resolved. The CDR3 sequence is 14 residues long. Trimming stripped 6 bases from V and 12 bases from J, with 21 bases between. Germline CDR1 MNHEY, CDR2 SMNVEV (reference sequence). CDR3 protein: CASRPPLVGFTQFF. CDR3 nucleotide sequence: TGTGCCAGCAGGCCCCCCCTCGTGGGTTTCACGCAGTTCTTC.

V gene TRBV30 combines with J gene TRBJ1-1, with 10 bases matching TRBD1. Germline trimming cut 0 bases from V and 7 bases from J; bases unmatched to any gene: 2. The CDR3 extends over 13 amino acids. Germline V gene sequence: CDR1 GTSNPN, CDR2 SVGIG (reference sequence). CDR3 loop: CAWSVGDRGEAFF. CDR3 bases: TGTGCCTGGAGTGTAGGGGACAGGGGTGAAGCTTTCTTT.

V and J are TRBV19 and TRBJ2-4; TRBD2 agrees at 8 bases. Germline V gives CDR1 LNHDA, CDR2 SQIVND (reference sequence). Trimming cost V 3 bases and J 3 bases; bases outside gene matches: 7. The CDR3 is 16 residues long. The CDR3 here is CASSIGGEGFKNIQYF. DNA of the CDR3: TGTGCCAGTAGTATCGGGGGGGAAGGTTTCAAAAACATTCAGTACTTC.

The rearrangement joins TRBV27 to TRBJ2-7; D is tentatively TRBD1 or TRBD2 (6 bases each). The CDR3 is 15 amino acids. Germline V lookup: CDR1 MNHEY, CDR2 SMNVEV (reference sequence). The V end lost 3 bases, the J end lost 2 bases, and 14 bases lay between the germline ends. DNA for the CDR3: TGTGCCAGCAGTTTGGAGTATAGGGGGGCCTACGAGCAGTACTTC. Amino acids: CASSLEYRGAYEQYF.

The DNA for the CDR3 is TGTGCCAGCAGCACAGGACTAGCGAACACAGATACGCAGTATTTT. Translating gives CASSTGLANTDTQYF. The V call is TRBV5-6, the J call TRBJ2-3; 9 bases agree with TRBD2. This CDR3 region has 15 residues. V dropped 4 bases and J dropped 2; count of bases not matched to a gene: 5. CDR1 and CDR2 (germline): SGHDT, YYEEEE. The full variable domain, with the rest looked up from reference TRBV5-6 and TRBJ2-3, is DAGVTQSPTHLIKTRGQQVTLRCSPKSGHDTVSWYQQALGQGPQFIFQYYEEEERQRGNFPDRFSGHQFPNYSSELNVNALLLGDSALYLCASSTGLANTDTQYFGPGTRLTVL.

The chain links TRBV10-2 to TRBJ2-7, with TRBD2 matching 12 bases. The ends lost 6 bases at V and 4 bases at J; junction bases unmatched: 4. This CDR3 is built from 14 residues. The germline V gene encodes CDR1 WSHSY and CDR2 SAAADI. Here the CDR3 reads CASRETSGSYEQYF. The CDR3 DNA sequence: TGCGCCAGCAGGGAGACTAGCGGGAGTTACGAGCAGTACTTC.

This chain uses TRBV2 with TRBJ2-3; the match to TRBD2 covers 8 bases. The germline V gene has CDR1 SNHLY and CDR2 FYNNEI. The CDR3 runs to 16 residues. The V and J ends lost 5 bases and 4 bases, in that order; junction bases with no gene match: 11. CDR3: CASSLTSGRGADTQYF. The DNA for the CDR3 is TGTGCCAGCAGTCTTACCAGCGGGAGAGGGGCAGATACGCAGTATTTT.

The chain carries TRBV27 and TRBJ2-6, with D perhaps being TRBD1 or TRBD2 (6 bases each). CDR1 MNHEY and CDR2 SMNVEV come from the germline V gene (reference sequence). This CDR3 region has 16 residues. V was clipped by 6 bases and J by 2 bases, with 14 bases between them. DNA for the CDR3: TGTGCCAGCAGCCTGGGGGGCGGGGCTGGGGCCAACGTCCTGACTTTC. Amino acids: CASSLGGGAGANVLTF.

The V and J genes are TRBV6-6 and TRBJ2-1; 8 nucleotides align to TRBD1. This CDR3 region has 11 residues. Germline trimming cut 8 bases from V and 15 bases from J; bases unmatched to any gene: 9. Germline V gene lookup returns CDR1 MNHNY and CDR2 SVGAGI (reference sequence). The CDR3, as DNA: TGTGCCAGCGGGGACAGGAGGGCACTGTTCTTC. Translation gives CASGDRRALFF.

V is TRBV6-4 and J is TRBJ2-7; D perhaps matches TRBD1 (6 bases). The germline CDR1 and CDR2 sequences are MRHNA and SNTAGT. CDR3 length: 14 amino acids. V shed 3 bases and J shed 3 bases, with 12 bases lying between them. The CDR3 sequence: CASSEGANFYEQYF. CDR3 nucleotide sequence: TGTGCCAGCAGTGAGGGGGCCAACTTCTACGAGCAGTACTTC.

The gene calls are TRBV4-2 and TRBJ2-3; 8 nucleotides line up with TRBD2. The germline gives CDR1 LGHNA, CDR2 YNFKEQ. The ends lost 1 base at V and 3 bases at J; junction bases unmatched: 12. The CDR3 loop spans 18 amino acids. The CDR3, as DNA: TGTGCCAGCAGCCAAGTGCTTCTCGCGGGAGGAGAGACAGATACGCAGTATTTT. This sequence encodes CASSQVLLAGGETDTQYF.

The J gene is TRBJ1-1, the V gene TRBV7-2, with D hard to call. The CDR3 is 14 residues long. V gave up 5 bases and J gave up 0 bases, with 10 bases separating them. CDR1 and CDR2 (germline): SGHTA, FQGNSA. CDR3 coding DNA: TGTGCCAGCAGCCCGAGTCGGATGAACACTGAAGCTTTCTTT. Protein: CASSPSRMNTEAFF.

This clone has just one count. V gene TRBV10-3 combines with J gene TRBJ2-7; 8 bases line up with TRBD1. Germline V CDR1 and CDR2: ENHRY, SYGVKD. The junction had 6 bases not matched to a gene; V was cut back by 10 bases and J by 1 base. This CDR3 contains 13 residues. CDR3 coding DNA: TGTGCCACAACAGGGGGTGGTTCCTACGAGCAGTACTTC. Its protein product is CATTGGGSYEQYF.

V is TRBV11-3 and J is TRBJ2-3, with D perhaps assigned TRBD1 or TRBD2 (6 bases each). The CDR3 is 16 residues long. Trimming cost V 1 base and J 0 bases, with 11 bases left between them. Germline CDR1 and CDR2: SGHNT and YENEEA. The DNA for the CDR3 is TGTGCCAGCAGCTTAGGCCCGGGGGCTAGCACAGATACGCAGTATTTT. Its protein product is CASSLGPGASTDTQYF.

The CDR3 coding sequence is TGTGCCAGCTCACCACCGAATATTAAGGTAGCCAAAAACATTCAGTACTTC. Protein: CASSPPNIKVAKNIQYF. This rearrangement joins TRBV18 to TRBJ2-4; D remains ambiguous. CDR3 length: 17 residues. The germline V gene has CDR1 KGHSH and CDR2 LQKENI. V lost 0 bases and J lost 0, with 12 bases in between.

This clone was picked up one time. The rearrangement links TRBV28 to TRBJ1-2; D unresolved. There are 13 residues in the CDR3. V lost 2 bases and J 6 bases, leaving 10 bases between the germline ends. In germline, CDR1 is MDHEN, CDR2 SYDVKM. As DNA, the CDR3 is TGTGCCAGCAGTTTACACAGTAGTAATGGCTACACCTTC. As protein: CASSLHSSNGYTF.

V is TRBV30 and J is TRBJ2-2; weak D call: TRBD1 (5 bases). The CDR3 sequence is 12 residues long. V was trimmed by 4 bases and J by 7 bases, leaving 10 bases between them. CDR1 is GTSNPN and CDR2 is SVGIG in the germline V gene (reference sequence). The DNA of the CDR3 is TGTGCCTGGACAGGGCAGGTCGGGGAGCTGTTTTTT. Amino acid sequence: CAWTGQVGELFF.

The rearrangement links TRBV2 to TRBJ2-1; 11 bases match TRBD1. The CDR3 runs 15 residues. V lost 10 bases and J lost 2; bases outside the gene matches: 7. The germline V gene has CDR1 SNHLY and CDR2 FYNNEI. The CDR3 here is CATARTGGPYNEQFF. DNA for the CDR3: TGTGCCACCGCGAGGACAGGGGGCCCCTACAATGAGCAGTTCTTC.

Here the CDR3 DNA reads TGTGCCACCAGCAGAGGGGGCGCCGAAATTGAGCAGTTCTTC. Translated, it gives CATSRGGAEIEQFF. The chain recombines TRBV15 with TRBJ2-1; D might be TRBD1 (5 bases). The V end was cut by 1 base, the J end by 9 bases, with 13 bases between. The CDR3 loop spans 14 amino acids. Germline assignment: CDR1 LNHNV and CDR2 YYDKDF (reference sequence).

The chain combines TRBV5-8 with TRBJ1-1; 8 bases map to TRBD1. V lost 4 bases, J lost 5 bases, and 4 bases stayed unmatched. Germline V gene data show CDR1 as SGHTS and CDR2 as YDEGEE. The CDR3 is made up of 13 amino acids. The DNA for the CDR3 is TGTGCCAGCAGCAAGACAGGGGTTACTGAAGCTTTCTTT. This codes for CASSKTGVTEAFF.

The genes are TRBV6-5 and TRBJ2-7; the D call may be TRBD1 or TRBD2 (5 bases each). In germline, CDR1 is MNHEY, CDR2 SVGAGI. V lost 0 bases and J lost 4, with 13 bases in between. The length of the CDR3 is 15 residues. CDR3 coding DNA: TGTGCCAGCAGTTACTCTCAGGGAGAACGGTACGAGCAGTACTTC. Protein: CASSYSQGERYEQYF.

The chain is built from TRBV11-2 and TRBJ2-5; unclear D gene. The V and J ends lost 1 base and 5 bases respectively, with 8 bases between them. The germline CDR1 and CDR2 sequences are SGHAT and FQNNGV. CDR3 length: 13 amino acids. Written as DNA, the CDR3 is TGTGCCAGCAGCTTAGCGGGCTTGGAGACCCAGTACTTC. Translating it yields CASSLAGLETQYF.

The V gene is TRBV30, the J gene TRBJ1-1; maybe TRBD1 (5 bases). The length of the CDR3 is 17 residues. V dropped 2 bases and J dropped 2 bases, with 21 bases sitting between them. Germline loops: CDR1 GTSNPN, CDR2 SVGIG (reference sequence). Here the CDR3 DNA reads TGTGCCTGGAGTCCCCGGGACTCCCGGCCCTATAACACTGAAGCTTTCTTT. It specifies CAWSPRDSRPYNTEAFF. Looking up the rest from reference TRBV30 and TRBJ1-1 gives the full variable domain: SQTIHQWPATLVQPVGSPLSLECTVEGTSNPNLYWYRQAAGRGLQLLFYSVGIGQISSEVPQNLSASRPQDRQFILSSKKLLLSDSGFYLCAWSPRDSRPYNTEAFFGQGTRLTVV.

This sequence joins TRBV6-1 and TRBJ1-2; D remains ambiguous. Trimming shortened V by 7 bases and J by 6 bases, and 15 bases separated the two germline ends. This CDR3 is 13 amino acids long. Per the germline V gene, CDR1 is MNHNS and CDR2 is SASEGT. The CDR3 DNA follows: TGTGCCAGCATCGCTTTGGGGATCCATGGCTACACCTTC. It is translated as CASIALGIHGYTF.

The chain has TRBV5-6 and TRBJ2-7; 10 bases are shared with TRBD2. V was pared by 1 base and J by 2 bases, with 3 bases of the junction left unmatched. This CDR3 comprises 15 residues. CDR1 and CDR2 (germline): SGHDT, YYEEEE. The CDR3 DNA is TGTGCCAGCAGCTTGATGCTAGCGGGAGCCTACGAGCAGTACTTC. This encodes CASSLMLAGAYEQYF.

This chain joins TRBV19 and TRBJ2-7; 8 nucleotides line up with TRBD2. CDR1 is LNHDA and CDR2 is SQIVND in the germline V gene (reference sequence). The CDR3 totals 14 residues. V shed 6 bases and J 3 bases; nucleotides not matched to a gene: 7. For the CDR3, the DNA is TGTGCCAGTAGAGGAACTAGCGGACTCTACGAGCAGTACTTC. Translating gives CASRGTSGLYEQYF. Using reference TRBV19 and TRBJ2-7 for the parts outside the CDR3, the full variable domain is DGGITQSPKYLFRKEGQNVTLSCEQNLNHDAMYWYRQDPGQGLRLIYYSQIVNDFQKGDIAEGYSVSREKKESFPLTVTSAQKNPTAFYLCASRGTSGLYEQYFGPGTRLTVT.